The entry that follows covers one T cell receptor (beta chain) sequence. The sample originates from a study of blood T cell repertoires in COVID-19. Whole-study context: The United States, Italy and Spain were the sources of the acute and convalescent COVID-19 samples.

In the original processing: Amplification of reference gene primers provided the estimated nucleated cell counts. Assay: immunoSEQ multiplex PCR; the TCRdb copy retains only in-frame clones and omits some. D and trimming were read from the DNA, whereas the V and J calls and clone size are those reported in that table. The sample records about 170,000 clones, more than 75% being singletons. The CDR3 has 11 amino acids. The V gene's germline CDR1 is DFQATT and CDR2 SNEGSKA (reference sequence). Trimming removed 4 bases at V and 7 bases at J, with 10 bases between. J is TRBJ1-2 and V is TRBV20-1; D is unclear. The clonotype originates from a woman aged 45-65 years who had recovered from COVID-19. The sequencing sample was made of PBMCs or T cells enriched from blood (not recorded which). CDR3 sequence: CSAITSAGYTF. DNA of the CDR3: TGCAGTGCTATCACCAGCGCTGGCTACACCTTC.